The rows below give T cell receptor beta chains drawn from one sample of a study of cytomegalovirus exposure and HLA in healthy donors. Generated by immunoSEQ multiplex PCR, the TCRdb table keeps only in-frame clones and is missing some. The sample carries about 140,000 clones, about three quarters recorded once. The sequencing input was PBMCs. These TCRs come from a female donor in good health and CMV-seronegative. Both conserved end residues are part of each CDR3. Each record gives: clone size, CDR3 length, J gene, V gene, D gene, CDR3 DNA, CDR3 protein. The D gene is left open where the match is weak. Some rows mark clone size as missing; the rest say once, few, many or name a class of expanded clone.

once | 13 | TRBJ2-7 | TRBV28 | NA | TGTGCCAGCAGTTCAACAAACAGGGACGAGCAGTACTTC | CASSSTNRDEQYF
NA | 12 | TRBJ2-3 | TRBV6-5 | TRBD2 | TGTGCCAGCAGTCCCGGGGGGGATACGCAGTATTTT | CASSPGGDTQYF
NA | 15 | TRBJ1-1 | TRBV19 | TRBD1 | TGTGCCAGTAGTCTATGGACAGGGGGATTCACTGAAGCTTTCTTT | CASSLWTGGFTEAFF
NA | 12 | TRBJ1-2 | TRBV6-6 | TRBD1 | TGTGCCAGCAGGGGACAGGGATATGGCTACACCTTC | CASRGQGYGYTF
NA | 16 | TRBJ1-1 | TRBV27 | NA | TGTGCCAGCAGCAGGACCGTACTGGACGGAGGTACTGAAGCTTTCTTT | CASSRTVLDGGTEAFF
NA | 12 | TRBJ2-1 | TRBV30 | NA | TGTGCCTGGACCCCTAGGTGGAATGAGCAGTTCTTC | CAWTPRWNEQFF
NA | 15 | TRBJ2-1 | TRBV28 | TRBD2 | TGTGCCAGCAGCCAAAGCGGGGCTGGCTACAATGAGCAGTTCTTC | CASSQSGAGYNEQFF
once | 15 | TRBJ2-7 | TRBV7-8 | NA | TGTGCCAGCAGCAGCGGGACAGGACTAACCTACGAGCAGTACTTC | CASSSGTGLTYEQYF
NA | 16 | TRBJ2-3 | TRBV10-3 | TRBD1 | TGTGCCATCAGTGAGGGACAGGAGCTTTACACAGATACGCAGTATTTT | CAISEGQELYTDTQYF
NA | 14 | TRBJ1-5 | TRBV7-9 | NA | TGTGCCAGCAGAGGTGGACAGAGCAATCAGCCCCAGCATTTT | CASRGGQSNQPQHF
NA | 9 | TRBJ2-1 | TRBV29-1 | NA | TGCAGGGCTGATCGGGGGCAGTTCTTC | CRADRGQFF
once | 14 | TRBJ2-2 | TRBV25-1 | NA | TGTGCCAGCAGTGCAATAGCGAACACCGGGGAGCTGTTTTTT | CASSAIANTGELFF
NA | 11 | TRBJ1-2 | TRBV5-6 | NA | TGTGCCAGCAGACAGAACTATGGCTACACCTTC | CASRQNYGYTF
NA | 15 | TRBJ2-7 | TRBV2 | NA | TGTGCCAGCTTAGATGCCGGGACACCCACCCACGAGCAGTACTTC | CASLDAGTPTHEQYF
NA | 15 | TRBJ1-5 | TRBV6-1 | NA | TGTGCCAGCAGTGGAGCCCGGGACATGTCCCAGCCCCAGCATTTT | CASSGARDMSQPQHF
NA | 14 | TRBJ1-4 | TRBV19 | NA | TGTGCCAGTAGTACAGGTGCAACTAATGAAAAACTGTTTTTT | CASSTGATNEKLFF
many | 15 | TRBJ2-7 | TRBV5-6 | TRBD1 | TGTGCCAGCAGCTTCCGACAGGGGAGGCCCTACGAGCAGTACTTC | CASSFRQGRPYEQYF
once | 16 | TRBJ2-3 | TRBV7-9 | TRBD1 | TGTGCCAGCAGCTATGGGACAGGCAAAAACACAGATACGCAGTATTTT | CASSYGTGKNTDTQYF
NA | 14 | TRBJ2-7 | TRBV28 | TRBD1 | TGTGCCAGCAGGGCGAGGACAGGCTACTACGAGCAGTACTTC | CASRARTGYYEQYF
NA | 15 | TRBJ1-2 | TRBV6-5 | NA | TGTGCCAGCAGTTACTCGGGAGGGTGGGTCTATGGCTACACCTTC | CASSYSGGWVYGYTF
NA | 14 | TRBJ1-3 | TRBV5-1 | NA | TGCGCCAGCCAGAAACAGGGCGCTGGAAACACCATATATTTT | CASQKQGAGNTIYF
NA | 12 | TRBJ2-1 | TRBV9 | NA | TGTGCCAGCAGCCCCACCTACAATGAGCAGTTCTTC | CASSPTYNEQFF
NA | 13 | TRBJ1-3 | TRBV28 | TRBD1 | TGTGCCACCCAGACAGGGGTTCAAACCACCATATATTTT | CATQTGVQTTIYF
few | 15 | TRBJ2-5 | TRBV27 | TRBD1 | TGTGCCAGCAGTTCCGGGACAGGGGGTAGGGAGACCCAGTACTTC | CASSSGTGGRETQYF
NA | 16 | TRBJ2-1 | TRBV6-5 | TRBD2 | TGTGCCAGCAGTTCCCCGGGACTAGCGGGAGGGTATGAGCAGTTCTTC | CASSSPGLAGGYEQFF
NA | 15 | TRBJ2-3 | TRBV28 | TRBD2 | TGTGCCAGCAGTTTCGGGCAGGCGGGAGCAGATACGCAGTATTTT | CASSFGQAGADTQYF
once | 15 | TRBJ2-1 | TRBV7-9 | NA | TGTGCCAGCAGCCCTCAGGGGCCAGATTACAATGAGCAGTTCTTC | CASSPQGPDYNEQFF
NA | 18 | TRBJ2-7 | TRBV27 | TRBD2 | TGTGCCAGCAGTTCCCGGACTAGCGGGAGGGCCCCAATGTACGAGCAGTACTTC | CASSSRTSGRAPMYEQYF
NA | 16 | TRBJ2-1 | TRBV5-1 | NA | TGCGCCAGCAGCTTTTTGCAGGGACGTTCGGGGGATGAGCAGTTCTTC | CASSFLQGRSGDEQFF
NA | 15 | TRBJ2-2 | TRBV14 | NA | TGTGCCAGCAGCCAAGTACAGGGAAACACCGGGGAGCTGTTTTTT | CASSQVQGNTGELFF
NA | 15 | TRBJ2-1 | TRBV7-9 | NA | TGTGCCAGCAGCTTAGTGCGTGCCGGCCTAGATGAGCAGTTCTTC | CASSLVRAGLDEQFF
NA | 14 | TRBJ2-5 | TRBV11-1 | NA | TGTGCCAGCAGCGATTCGACAGGCCAAGAGACCCAGTACTTC | CASSDSTGQETQYF
NA | 16 | TRBJ2-1 | TRBV19 | NA | TGTGCCAGTAGTATCCCCGGTCCTAGCTCCTACAATGAGCAGTTCTTC | CASSIPGPSSYNEQFF
NA | 16 | TRBJ1-2 | TRBV13 | NA | TGTGCCAGCACCCCTGGGGTGGGAGTTCCCTATGATGGCTACACCTTC | CASTPGVGVPYDGYTF
NA | 14 | TRBJ1-2 | TRBV25-1 | TRBD1 | TGTGCCAGCAGTACCCGGACAGGACACTATGGCTACACCTTC | CASSTRTGHYGYTF
NA | 14 | TRBJ1-4 | TRBV25-1 | NA | TGTGCCAGCAGTGAATATGAGACCCGAGGCGAACTGTTTTTT | CASSEYETRGELFF
NA | 15 | TRBJ2-1 | TRBV5-1 | TRBD1 | TGCGCCAGCAGCTGGACGCAGGGGGCCCACAATGAGCAGTTCTTC | CASSWTQGAHNEQFF
once | 14 | TRBJ1-4 | TRBV6-5 | NA | TGTGCCAGCAGCCCGGGACAAATAAATGAAAAACTGTTTTTT | CASSPGQINEKLFF
once | 14 | TRBJ2-1 | TRBV6-1 | TRBD2 | TGTGCCAGCAGTGAACTAGCGGGGGGGAATGAGCAGTTCTTC | CASSELAGGNEQFF
NA | 11 | TRBJ2-7 | TRBV5-5 | NA | TGTGCCAGCAGCCCCGCCTACGAGCAGTACTTC | CASSPAYEQYF
NA | 13 | TRBJ1-1 | TRBV14 | NA | TGTGCCAGCAGCCAAGACAGGAACACTGAAGCTTTCTTT | CASSQDRNTEAFF
NA | 17 | TRBJ1-1 | TRBV2 | NA | TGTGCCAGCGGGACACCTGGGGGCCTTGTAATGAACACTGAAGCTTTCTTT | CASGTPGGLVMNTEAFF
NA | 14 | TRBJ1-2 | TRBV2 | TRBD1 | TGTGCCAGCAGTGCCGAACAGGGGACCTATGGCTACACCTTC | CASSAEQGTYGYTF
NA | 15 | TRBJ2-2 | TRBV28 | TRBD2 | TGTGCCAGCAGTTTCGTAGCGGGGACGGGCGGGGAGCTGTTTTTT | CASSFVAGTGGELFF
NA | 17 | TRBJ1-3 | TRBV12-5 | TRBD1 | TGTGCTAGTGGCACCAACCGAGGACAGGGGGCACTAAACACCATATATTTT | CASGTNRGQGALNTIYF